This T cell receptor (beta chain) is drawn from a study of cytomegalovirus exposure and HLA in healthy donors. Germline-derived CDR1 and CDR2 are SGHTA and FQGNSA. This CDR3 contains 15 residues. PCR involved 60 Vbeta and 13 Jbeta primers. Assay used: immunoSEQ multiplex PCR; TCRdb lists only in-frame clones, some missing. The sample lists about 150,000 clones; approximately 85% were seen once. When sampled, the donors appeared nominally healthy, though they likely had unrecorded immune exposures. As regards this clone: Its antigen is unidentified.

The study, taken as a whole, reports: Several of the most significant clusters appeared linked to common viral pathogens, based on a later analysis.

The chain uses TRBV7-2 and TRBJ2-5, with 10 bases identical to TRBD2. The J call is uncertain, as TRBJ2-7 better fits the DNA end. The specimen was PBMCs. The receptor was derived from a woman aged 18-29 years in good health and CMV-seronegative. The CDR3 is CASSLSGSGGYEQYF. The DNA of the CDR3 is TGTGCCAGCAGCTTATCAGGTAGCGGGGGGTACGAGCAGTACTTC.